The 2 T cell receptor beta chains listed next were all sequenced from one sample in a study of OX40 agonist ivuxolimab in advanced cancers. Repertoires were generated with immunoSEQ multiplex PCR, while TCRdb's copy carries only in-frame clones and drops some. The sample lists 80,000 or so clones; approximately 85% were seen once. The input for sequencing was CD4+ or CD8+ T cells sorted from blood, taken in a trial of the OX40 agonist ivuxolimab. Source of these receptors: an adult with an advanced solid tumor such as melanoma, head and neck, liver or kidney cancer.

The V call is TRBV27, the J call TRBJ2-7; TRBD1 matches at 12 bases. V trimming: 5 bases; J trimming: 4 bases; junction bases outside the gene matches: 6. Germline CDR1 is MNHEY and CDR2 is SMNVEV (reference sequence). The CDR3 is made up of 15 amino acids. CDR3 residues: CASSLRDRGPYEQYF. CDR3 DNA: TGTGCCAGCAGTCTACGGGACAGGGGGCCGTACGAGCAGTACTTC.

The CDR3 DNA is TGTGCCAGCAGTCTCCAAGGGCGGGGGGCCAACGTCCTGACTTTC. Translation gives CASSLQGRGANVLTF. The V gene is TRBV6-1, the J gene TRBJ2-6, with D uncertain. V lost 5 bases and J 4 bases, leaving 12 bases between the germline ends. From germline, CDR1 is MNHNS and CDR2 SASEGT. The CDR3 spans 15 residues.